This TCR beta chain stems from a study of shared clonotypes between healthy human individuals. Across the study: Used for every donor were three CD4 naive, three CD4 memory, two CD8 naive and one CD8 memory plate.

The deep-level immunoSEQ assay was used. Sequencing used immunoSEQ multiplex PCR; TCRdb keeps in-frame clones, though not all of them. The sample holds 500,000 or so clones; more than 95% are singletons and the top ten take about 0.064%. CDR1 MDHEN and CDR2 SYDVKM come from the germline V gene. This CDR3 is 12 amino acids long. Trimming took 7 bases from V and 1 from J, leaving 6 bases between them. CD4+ cells were split into CD45RA+ naive and CD45RA-negative memory subsets. The specimen was naive CD4+ T cells sorted from blood. The sample's subset: CD45RA+ positively selected. The gene calls are TRBV28 and TRBJ2-3; no firm D call. The receptor was derived from a woman aged 25-40 years in good health. The CDR3 coding sequence is TGTGCCAGCAAAAAGGGCACAGATACGCAGTATTTT. Its translation is CASKKGTDTQYF.